This TCR beta chain was sequenced during a study of brain T cells in children with intractable seizures. There are 15 residues in the CDR3. V shed 3 bases, J shed 5 bases, and the junction held 10 bases outside the gene matches. Looked up from germline, CDR1 is SGHTA and CDR2 is FQGNSA. Profiled with immunoSEQ multiplex PCR; TCRdb holds only in-frame clones, not every one. Altogether 110,000 or so clones are present, around 94% being singletons, with the ten largest covering about 4%. The specimen comprised peripheral blood, sampled at surgery. This receptor was identified in a boy younger than two with hemimegalencephaly and intractable seizures. The chain carries TRBV7-2 and TRBJ2-7; 7 nucleotides line up with TRBD2. The CDR3 here is CASSLGGRAFDEQYF. The CDR3 nucleotides are TGTGCCAGCAGCTTGGGAGGGAGGGCCTTCGACGAGCAGTACTTC.